Below, one TCR beta chain is given with its context. This entry belongs to a study of cytomegalovirus exposure and HLA in healthy donors. The CDR3 contains 17 residues. The junction had 9 bases not matched to a gene; V was cut back by 5 bases and J by 1 base. CDR1 and CDR2 (germline): SGHTA, FQGTGA. Assay: immunoSEQ multiplex PCR; the TCRdb copy retains only in-frame clones and omits some. Of tens of thousands of clones listed, more than 85% are singletons. J is TRBJ2-1 and V is TRBV7-3; 9 bases are a match to TRBD2. Source material: PBMCs. This TCR came from a woman between 18 and 29 years old in good health and CMV-seropositive. The CDR3, as DNA: TGTGCCAGCAGCCTCTATAGCGGGAGCGCATCCTACAATGAGCAGTTCTTC. This gives the protein CASSLYSGSASYNEQFF.